These 29 T cell receptor beta chains came from one sample sequenced in a study of T cells in Graves' hyperthyroidism and ophthalmopathy. Researchers amplified the TCR beta CDR3 regions from RNA transcripts. A set of HTBI primers served as the primers for a first-round RT-PCR of the TCR CDR3. One entry per CDR3 protein results from TCRdb running MiXCR on the multiplex PCR reads. This sample has roughly 500,000 distinct CDR3 sequences; approximately 25% occur once, and the top ten carry 11%. Sequencing was carried out using blood. The receptor set was obtained from a woman younger than 45 with Graves' ophthalmopathy.

This clonotype was seen at least ten times. The rearrangement joins TRBV3-1 to TRBJ2-5; D remains unclear. Trimming took off 1 base at V and 4 bases at J, with 13 bases between the two ends. CDR1 and CDR2 from the germline V gene are LGHDT and YNNKEL (reference sequence). The CDR3 is made up of 15 amino acids. The CDR3 spells CASSQGSAYGETQYF. The CDR3 DNA sequence: TGTGCCAGCAGCCAAGGCAGCGCCTACGGAGAGACCCAGTACTTC.

Many counts were recorded for this clonotype. The rearrangement uses TRBV6-1 and TRBJ2-7; a weak D match, TRBD2 (7 bases). The CDR3 is made up of 12 amino acids. From germline, CDR1 is MNHNS and CDR2 SASEGT. Trimming removed 7 bases from V and 6 bases from J, with 13 bases in between. The CDR3 DNA sequence: TGTGCCAGCAACCGAGGGGGGGGCGAGCAGTACTTC. It encodes CASNRGGGEQYF.

This clonotype has just a few counts. This chain connects TRBV6-1 to TRBJ2-7, with TRBD1 matching 7 bases. This CDR3 region has 13 residues. CDR1 and CDR2 from the germline V gene are MNHNS and SASEGT. Trimming cost V 6 bases and J 4 bases; bases outside gene matches: 6. The CDR3 here is CASRDRVVYEQYF. The CDR3 DNA reads as TGTGCCAGCAGAGACAGGGTCGTGTACGAGCAGTACTTC.

A remark on this clonotype: The junction and the germline gene differ at one end; a read error may be behind it. The rearrangement joins TRBV27 to TRBJ1-5; 7 bases are shared with TRBD1. Germline assignment: CDR1 MNHEY and CDR2 SMNVEV (reference sequence). CDR3 length: 14 amino acids. The CDR3 sequence is CAISRTGGNQPQHF. The CDR3 DNA is TGTGCCATCAGTCGGACAGGCGGCAATCAGCCCCAGCATTTT.

This clonotype has ten or more counts. This sequence joins TRBV12-3 or TRBV12-4 and TRBJ2-5, with D tentatively TRBD2 (6 bases). The V end was cut by 4 bases, the J end by 5 bases, with 8 bases between. The CDR3 extends over 12 amino acids. For the CDR3, the DNA is TGTGCCAGCAGTTGGACTAAGGAGACCCAGTACTTC. Translated: CASSWTKETQYF.

This clonotype was detected ten times or more. The chain uses TRBV5-1 and TRBJ2-7, with TRBD1 as a possible D gene (5 bases). The CDR3 has 13 amino acids. CDR1 and CDR2 from the germline V gene are SGHRS and YFSETQ. The germline V and J ends were trimmed by 1 base and 5 bases, with 10 bases remaining between them. CDR3 nucleotides: TGCGCCAGCAGCTTGAGTGACAGCCACGAGCAGTACTTC. Protein sequence: CASSLSDSHEQYF. Using reference TRBV5-1 and TRBJ2-7 for the parts outside the CDR3, the full variable domain is KAGVTQTPRYLIKTRGQQVTLSCSPISGHRSVSWYQQTPGQGLQFLFEYFSETQRNKGNFPGRFSGRQFSNSRSEMNVSTLELGDSALYLCASSLSDSHEQYFGPGTRLTVT.

This clonotype was found many times. V gene TRBV28 combines with J gene TRBJ1-5, with D perhaps TRBD1 (5 bases). V shed 6 bases and J shed 4 bases, with 13 bases lying between them. The CDR3 consists of 14 residues. Germline V CDR1 and CDR2: MDHEN, SYDVKM. CDR3 loop: CASRTEQANQPQHF. CDR3 in DNA: TGTGCCAGCAGGACGGAACAGGCAAATCAGCCCCAGCATTTT.

V and J are TRBV11-2 and TRBJ2-7; D is unresolved. CDR1 SGHAT and CDR2 FQNNGV come from the germline V gene. This CDR3 contains 13 residues. With 5 bases removed from V and 1 base from J, the gap between germline ends came to 9 bases. As DNA, the CDR3 is TGTGCCAGCAGCGCCGACTGGTCCTACGAGCAGTACTTC. Encoded protein: CASSADWSYEQYF.

The V gene is TRBV15, the J gene TRBJ1-1; the match to TRBD1 covers 9 bases. Germline assignment: CDR1 LNHNV and CDR2 YYDKDF (reference sequence). There are 14 residues in the CDR3. With 5 bases clipped from V and 3 bases from J, the junction kept 4 bases outside the gene matches. The CDR3 reads CATSWDRVDTEAFF. The DNA for the CDR3 is TGTGCCACCAGCTGGGACAGGGTGGACACTGAAGCTTTCTTT.

This chain joins TRBV6-1 and TRBJ2-6; 7 bases match TRBD1. The CDR3 totals 15 residues. The V and J ends lost 5 bases and 3 bases, in that order; junction bases with no gene match: 4. CDR1 MNHNS and CDR2 SASEGT come from the germline V gene. CDR3: CASSHTGVGANVLTF. The CDR3 DNA sequence: TGTGCCAGCAGTCATACAGGGGTTGGGGCCAACGTCCTGACTTTC.

This clonotype was seen many times. The chain has TRBV3-1 and TRBJ2-2, with D possibly matching TRBD1 (6 bases). The CDR3 is 16 amino acids. The ends were cut back, 2 bases at V and 2 bases at J, with 12 bases in the middle. The germline gives CDR1 LGHDT, CDR2 YNNKEL (reference sequence). The CDR3 nucleotides are TGTGCCAGCAGCCAACGACAGGACCTCAACACCGGGGAGCTGTTTTTT. Translation: CASSQRQDLNTGELFF.

The CDR3 nucleotides read TGCGCCAGCGCAGGCCCGGGCCCCGGTGAAGCTTTCTTT. Its protein product is CASAGPGPGEAFF. V is TRBV5-1 and J is TRBJ1-1; D unresolved. Germline lookup yields CDR1 SGHRS and CDR2 YFSETQ. Trimming left V 7 bases short and J 7 bases short, with 17 bases between. The CDR3 covers 13 residues. The variable domain in full, completed from reference TRBV5-1 and TRBJ1-1, reads KAGVTQTPRYLIKTRGQQVTLSCSPISGHRSVSWYQQTPGQGLQFLFEYFSETQRNKGNFPGRFSGRQFSNSRSEMNVSTLELGDSALYLCASAGPGPGEAFFGQGTRLTVV.

The chain uses TRBV4-1 and TRBJ1-5; 9 bases match TRBD1. Matching the DNA end better, TRBJ2-3 makes the J call doubtful. The CDR3 length is 17 residues. From germline, CDR1 is MGHRA and CDR2 YSYEKL. DNA for the CDR3: TGCGCCAGCAGCCAAGACGGTGGGACAGGGCGCAATCAGCCCCAGTATTTT. Translated: CASSQDGGTGRNQPQYF.

This clonotype came up many times. This chain uses TRBV28 with TRBJ2-5; D remains ambiguous. Germline lookup yields CDR1 MDHEN and CDR2 SYDVKM. The CDR3 contains 11 residues. V lost 5 bases and J 7 bases, leaving 8 bases between the germline ends. CDR3 amino acids: CASSQTRTQYF. CDR3 nucleotide sequence: TGTGCCAGCAGTCAAACCCGGACCCAGTACTTC.

The sample holds many counts of this clonotype. The chain joins TRBV27 to TRBJ1-2; perhaps TRBD1 as D (6 bases). This CDR3 has 12 residues. Germline V gives CDR1 MNHEY, CDR2 SMNVEV (reference sequence). Trimming left V 4 bases short and J 7 bases short, with 10 bases between. CDR3 coding DNA: TGTGCCAGCAGTTCACCCAGGGGTGGCTACACCTTC. Amino acids: CASSSPRGGYTF.

This sequence joins TRBV20-1 and TRBJ2-5; D remains ambiguous. Trimming left V 3 bases short and J 2 bases short, with 13 bases between. The CDR3 spans 14 residues. CDR1 and CDR2 from the germline V gene are DFQATT and SNEGSKA (reference sequence). The CDR3 loop is CSASLLIGQETQYF. The CDR3 bases are TGCAGTGCTAGTCTACTCATAGGGCAAGAGACCCAGTACTTC.

V and J are TRBV5-1 and TRBJ1-1; TRBD1 aligns across 11 bases. J was trimmed by 4 bases and V by 3 bases; bases with no gene match: 8. This CDR3 has 16 amino acids. Germline V gene lookup returns CDR1 SGHRS and CDR2 YFSETQ. DNA of the CDR3: TGCGCCAGCAGCTCGGGACAGGGGGTGCCGATCACTGAAGCTTTCTTT. Its translation: CASSSGQGVPITEAFF. Together with reference TRBV5-1 and TRBJ1-1, the CDR3 gives the full variable domain: KAGVTQTPRYLIKTRGQQVTLSCSPISGHRSVSWYQQTPGQGLQFLFEYFSETQRNKGNFPGRFSGRQFSNSRSEMNVSTLELGDSALYLCASSSGQGVPITEAFFGQGTRLTVV.

This clonotype was counted at least ten times. This chain joins TRBV6-1 and TRBJ2-5; TRBD1 might be the D (5 bases). V lost 3 bases and J 4 bases, leaving 9 bases between the germline ends. This CDR3 has 13 residues. CDR1 and CDR2 from the germline V gene are MNHNS and SASEGT. This chain's CDR3 is CASSELGRETQYF. The CDR3 DNA is TGTGCCAGCAGTGAGCTGGGGCGAGAGACCCAGTACTTC.

This clonotype occurred a few times. The chain carries TRBV5-1 and TRBJ2-7; D unclear. The CDR3 consists of 15 residues. V lost 0 bases and J lost 2, with 12 bases in between. Germline V gives CDR1 SGHRS, CDR2 YFSETQ. In nucleotides, the CDR3 is TGCGCCAGCAGCTTGGATTCTACGGCCACCTACGAGCAGTACTTC. It encodes CASSLDSTATYEQYF.

This clonotype was observed many times. This chain connects TRBV7-9 to TRBJ1-2; 10 positions agree with TRBD1. Germline assignment: CDR1 SEHNR and CDR2 FQNEAQ (reference sequence). The CDR3 is 13 amino acids. V dropped 0 bases and J dropped 8; count of bases not matched to a gene: 0. The CDR3 coding sequence is TGTGCCAGCAGCTTAGCGACAGGGGGCGGCTACACCTTC. It specifies CASSLATGGGYTF.

Many counts were recorded for this clonotype. The chain employs TRBV20-1 and TRBJ1-1; D possibly corresponds to TRBD1 (6 bases). Germline V lookup: CDR1 DFQATT, CDR2 SNEGSKA (reference sequence). V gave up 5 bases and J gave up 10 bases, with 17 bases separating them. The CDR3 sequence is 12 residues long. CDR3 DNA sequence: TGCAGTGCTGGCAGGGGCGGAGGTAGAGCTTTCTTT. This encodes CSAGRGGGRAFF.

For this clonotype: A read error is likely, as this CDR3 ends without the conserved phenylalanine or tryptophan. The chain is built from TRBV4-1 and TRBJ1-2; possible D gene TRBD1, 6 bases. Trimming left V 3 bases short and J 2 bases short, with 16 bases between. Germline CDR1 and CDR2: MGHRA and YSYEKL. This CDR3 comprises 16 residues. The CDR3 sequence: CASSHAQGQRNYGYTC. DNA for the CDR3: TGCGCCAGCAGCCACGCTCAGGGGCAGAGGAACTATGGCTACACCTGC.

This chain joins TRBV20-1 and TRBJ1-2; 9 bases align to TRBD1. The V gene's germline CDR1 is DFQATT and CDR2 SNEGSKA (reference sequence). V lost 3 bases to trimming and J lost 7 bases; unmatched junction nucleotides: 12. The CDR3 extends over 15 amino acids. This chain's CDR3 is CSASPSGTGRGGYTF. The CDR3 DNA is TGCAGTGCTAGTCCCTCCGGGACAGGGCGCGGTGGCTACACCTTC.

This clonotype was seen repeatedly, ten times or more. V usage is TRBV3-1 and J usage is TRBJ2-7; TRBD2 aligns across 11 bases. J was trimmed by 6 bases and V by 3 bases; bases with no gene match: 7. CDR1 and CDR2 (germline): LGHDT, YNNKEL (reference sequence). CDR3 length: 15 residues. For the CDR3, the DNA is TGTGCCAGCAGCCAGGCGGGACTAGCGGTCCTCGAGCAGTACTTC. This sequence encodes CASSQAGLAVLEQYF.

This clonotype was recorded many times. The chain combines TRBV20-1 with TRBJ1-1; unclear D gene. V was shortened by 5 bases and J by 0 bases, with 13 bases between the two germline ends. This CDR3 is built from 14 residues. Germline assignment: CDR1 DFQATT and CDR2 SNEGSKA (reference sequence). CDR3 loop: CSAPEPPLNTEAFF. CDR3 bases: TGCAGTGCTCCCGAACCCCCCTTGAACACTGAAGCTTTCTTT.

This clonotype was counted ten times or more. V is TRBV18 and J is TRBJ1-2; 7 bases match TRBD1. The CDR3 runs 17 residues. The V gene end was trimmed by 0 bases and the J gene end by 4 bases; junction bases not matched to a gene: 11. Germline V lookup: CDR1 KGHSH, CDR2 LQKENI. CDR3 DNA sequence: TGTGCCAGCTCACCACCGGGACAGCGCACTTCCCTCTATGGCTACACCTTC. Amino acids: CASSPPGQRTSLYGYTF.

This clonotype was observed a handful of times. The chain couples TRBV4-3 to TRBJ1-1, with D unresolved. V was cut by 0 bases and J by 1 base, with 15 bases left in between. Germline V gives CDR1 LGHNA, CDR2 YSLEER. The CDR3 length is 17 residues. This CDR3 reads CASSQDQFPEGNTEAFF. The CDR3 DNA follows: TGCGCCAGCAGCCAAGATCAATTCCCGGAGGGGAACACTGAAGCTTTCTTT.

This clonotype was seen repeatedly, ten times or more. The rearrangement joins TRBV27 to TRBJ2-5; TRBD1 matches 8 bases. CDR1 and CDR2 from the germline V gene are MNHEY and SMNVEV (reference sequence). The CDR3 length is 14 residues. The V gene end was trimmed by 2 bases and the J gene end by 5 bases; junction bases not matched to a gene: 4. CDR3 sequence (DNA): TGTGCCAGCAGTTTAGGACAGGGTCTCGAGACCCAGTACTTC. It specifies CASSLGQGLETQYF.

This clonotype occurred many times. V gene TRBV12-3 or TRBV12-4 combines with J gene TRBJ1-3; D remains unclear. The V end was cut by 1 base, the J end by 0 bases, with 10 bases between. This CDR3 is 16 amino acids long. The CDR3 loop is CASSLVPPHSGNTIYF. CDR3 coding DNA: TGTGCCAGCAGTTTAGTCCCACCTCACTCTGGAAACACCATATATTTT.